This T cell receptor (beta chain) was observed in a study of beta chain features in type 1 diabetes. Study-wide findings and caveats: TCRB CDR3 length was moderately but significantly reduced in all four CD4+ subsets of Type 1 diabetes patients.

This CDR3 has 12 amino acids. Per germline, CDR1 SGHRS and CDR2 YFSETQ. Trimming took 4 bases from V and 2 from J, leaving 5 bases between them. Remarks on this clone: The antigen is undetermined.

The whole isolated RNA underwent reverse transcription, so sequencing captured expressed TCRB transcripts. Assay: immunoSEQ multiplex PCR; the TCRdb copy retains only in-frame clones and omits some. The table shows a few hundred thousand clones, with 13% occurring only once. The rearrangement uses TRBV5-1 and TRBJ2-3; D unresolved. The source material was naive CD4+ T cells from blood. The origin of this receptor is a young woman with type 1 diabetes. CDR3 in DNA: TGCGCCAGCAGCCCCTCCACAGATACGCAGTATTTT. Translating it yields CASSPSTDTQYF.